The clone carrying this TCR beta chain was counted at least ten times. What it recognizes is unknown. Germline assignment: CDR1 DFQATT and CDR2 SNEGSKA (reference sequence). With 3 bases removed from V and 0 bases from J, the gap between germline ends came to 6 bases. This CDR3 has 13 residues. This specimen belongs to a study of T-cell reconstitution after alpha-beta-depleted transplantation in children. General study findings and limits: Recipient T cells and thymic progenitors that survived gave rise to the high TCRbeta diversity observed at day 60 in some patients. Several hundred graft clones that had expanded were reportedly the source of alpha-beta T cells about two months after transplant. The authors attributed T-cell counts and diversity one year after transplant mostly to newly produced T cells.

Unique molecular identifiers tagged the TCRbeta library. TCRdb independently ran MiXCR on the PCR reads; one entry per CDR3 protein. The sample lists fewer than 1 million distinct CDR3 sequences, about 15% seen once, with roughly 5% in the top ten. The sequence was collected from a male patient between 10 and 17 years old who had a stem cell transplant for acute lymphoblastic leukemia, so the T cells may come from the graft donor. The rearrangement links TRBV20-1 to TRBJ2-1; D perhaps matches TRBD2 (6 bases). Sequencing was performed on PBMCs, mostly from graft donor cells, taken 360 days after TCRalphabeta/CD19-depleted stem cell transplant. The CDR3 here is CSASGSSYNEQFF. The CDR3 nucleotides read TGCAGTGCTAGCGGGAGCTCCTACAATGAGCAGTTCTTC.